The present T cell receptor (beta chain) was sequenced within a study of blood T cell repertoires in COVID-19. For the study at large: Acute and convalescent COVID-19 samples came from the United States, Italy and Spain. The analysed material was cDNA or gDNA that came from T cells, B-cell-depleted T cells, or PBMCs.

Source study methods: Using reference gene primer amplification, nucleated cell counts were estimated. Clones were sequenced by immunoSEQ multiplex PCR, and TCRdb holds only the in-frame ones, with some missing. The V and J calls and the clone size are those of that table, but D and trimming were determined from the DNA. This table holds around 280,000 clones, approximately 80% found once. This CDR3 is 14 amino acids long. The germline V gene has CDR1 SGHNT and CDR2 YYREEE (reference sequence). The V and J ends lost 4 bases and 1 base respectively, with 11 bases between them. The sample comprised peripheral blood. The source is a woman aged 50 to 65 with active or convalescent COVID-19. This chain joins TRBV5-4 and TRBJ1-1; D is possibly TRBD1 (6 bases). The CDR3 loop reads CASSLGQTNTEAFF. The CDR3 DNA reads as TGTGCCAGCAGCCTCGGACAGACGAACACTGAAGCTTTCTTT. The complete variable domain, with remaining parts taken from reference TRBV5-4 and TRBJ1-1, reads ETGVTQSPTHLIKTRGQQVTLRCSSQSGHNTVSWYQQALGQGPQFIFQYYREEENGRGNFPPRFSGLQFPNYSSELNVNALELDDSALYLCASSLGQTNTEAFFGQGTRLTVV.